The sequence of this T cell receptor beta chain was determined in a study of T cells in Graves' hyperthyroidism and ophthalmopathy. Using RNA transcripts as the source, TCR beta CDR3 regions were amplified. Carried out on the TCR CDR3, a first-round RT-PCR used the HTBI primer set. TCRdb re-derived calls from the multiplex PCR reads in MiXCR, one entry per CDR3 protein. This sample has 340,000 or so distinct CDR3 sequences, with 21% found just once. This CDR3 has 15 amino acids. Trimming shortened V by 3 bases and J by 3 bases, and 13 bases separated the two germline ends. Germline V gene data show CDR1 as MDHEN and CDR2 as SYDVKM.

The J gene is TRBJ2-3, the V gene TRBV28; D not certain. The sequence was obtained from a woman between 45 and 65 years old with Graves' hyperthyroidism. The specimen was blood. Written as DNA, the CDR3 is TGTGCCAGCAGTTTCGGTCGGGCTAGGACAGATACGCAGTATTTT. This gives the protein CASSFGRARTDTQYF.